This entry is about one TCR beta chain. Its binding antigen is unknown. No base qualities exist here, and no much larger clone lies one base off it. Interpreted using the paper, the time point label stands for: 20-29 weeks after completion of therapy. The patients had received solid-organ transplants and had drug-resistant/recurrent cytomegalovirus. Around ten people from the trial were chosen for repertoire analysis because post-therapy peripheral blood mononuclear cells were available from them. Viable CD3+CD8+CD4- lymphocytes were isolated from PBMCs by sorting on a BD FACSAria III. The Qiagen DNeasy Kit was used to extract genomic DNA from sorted cells. Using the immunoSEQ two-step, bias-controlled multiplex PCR assay, TRB CDR3 regions were amplified from genomic DNA. CDR3 libraries were sequenced on an Illumina NextSeq 500. For the original study's pipeline: The immunoSEQ Analyzer platform handled the initial alignment and bioinformatics, which included bias normalization against synthetic CDR3 analogs. V, D and J gene annotation followed the IMGT database definitions. VDJtools version 1.1.10 and the R package tcR version 2.2.1.11 were used with default settings for further TRBV analyses. GLIPH analysis was done using default settings in version 1.0. Significant clonotype frequency changes were tested by 2-sided binomial test with Benjamini-Hochberg correction (alpha = 0.01) in CDR3 sequences with at least 5 reads. Not all clones reach the TCRdb copy of this immuneACCESS table, which keeps in-frame sequences only. Checked studies attribute under half of the gap to unresolved V genes and leave the rest unexplained. For V, J and clone size, that table is used; D and trimming come from the DNA. For this sample the table gives roughly 3,500 clones, of which roughly 69% were detected only once. In total, the top ten clones hold approximately 35% of the sample.

The CDR3 runs 13 residues from the cysteine to the phenylalanine. The DNA shown is the 39-base CDR3, in frame from base 1. Deletion took 1 base off V and 7 bases off J, with a span of 7 bases between the germline ends. Via the germline V gene, CDR1 is SGHVS and CDR2 FQNEAQ. These data originate in a study of T cell therapy after organ transplantation (dated by TCRdb to between 2018 and 2021). Regarding the study in general: The therapy products consisted of autologous CMV-specific T cells grown in vitro for 2 to 3 weeks using a peptide pool of 30 HLA class I and II CMV epitopes. Patients were given up to 6 doses of T cells at 2-week intervals and were followed for 25 to 35 weeks after finishing therapy. Of the approximately 10 patients, eight were classified as clinical responders and two were classified as nonresponders. Across 2 to 6 intravenous infusions, patients got a median of 1.92 x 10^8 CMV-specific T cells. Blood samples for the long-term post-therapy time point were taken 20 to 29 weeks after therapy ended. An open-label phase I trial of autologous CMV-specific adoptive T cell therapy in solid-organ transplant recipients was the basis for the study, which was a follow-up TRBV repertoire analysis. Only about 85% of the 10 patients had long-term post-therapy samples available.

What the research found in general, with its limitations: Assessment of confounders such as concurrent antirejection and antiviral medications was prevented by the small cohort. Nonresponders showed marked pretherapy clonal expansions with minimal repertoire change after therapy. Few detected expansions in nonresponders may reflect reduced sample coverage from poor CD8+ T cell yield. Post-therapy reconstitution appeared to include both transferred clonotypes and endogenous clonotypes not detected in the therapy products. The fold change in CD8 clonality after therapy was inversely correlated with pretherapy clonality, which suggests that less biased repertoires were more open to remodeling.

Sequencing used CD8+ T cells from blood, obtained after autologous CMV-specific T cell therapy. The rearrangement joined TRBV7-8 to TRBJ2-2, and TRBD1 may be the D gene, going by 5 matching bases. The source of this sequence is a human patient who had received a solid organ transplant and had CMV disease. Following a transplant, some T lymphocytes may have been derived from the graft donor. The CDR3 region: CASSLVTVGELFF. The nucleotide sequence is given as TGTGCCAGCAGCTTAGTGACAGTCGGGGAGCTGTTTTTT.